Shown below are 24 T cell receptor beta chains from a single sample sequenced in a study of radiotherapy plus CTLA-4 blockade in lung cancer. The table came from immunoSEQ multiplex PCR; TCRdb's copy has only in-frame clones and leaves some out. The sample contains approximately 80,000 clones, 78% of which appear only once. The material sequenced was peripheral blood, taken from a patient treated with radiotherapy plus ipilimumab. These receptors were collected from a human donor with non-small cell lung cancer whose response to radiotherapy plus ipilimumab could not be evaluated. Some clones in this sample may be carry-over from other donors' samples.

The chain is built from TRBV6-5 and TRBJ2-5; D unclear. V shed 4 bases and J shed 0 bases, with 3 bases lying between them. The germline CDR1 and CDR2 sequences are MNHEY and SVGAGI. The CDR3 has 12 residues. The CDR3 region is CASSSHQETQYF. In DNA, the CDR3 is TGTGCCAGCAGTTCTCACCAAGAGACCCAGTACTTC.

This clone was found a few times. This chain joins TRBV5-1 and TRBJ1-4, with 10 bases fitting TRBD1. This CDR3 is built from 17 residues. The V and J ends lost 3 bases and 0 bases, in that order; junction bases with no gene match: 5. Germline CDR1 reads SGHRS; CDR2 reads YFSETQ. CDR3 nucleotides: TGCGCCAGCAGCTCCGGGACAGGGGCTGCAACTAATGAAAAACTGTTTTTT. Residues: CASSSGTGAATNEKLFF.

This clone was seen more than once but under ten times. This chain links TRBV6-5 with TRBJ1-4; 7 nucleotides align to TRBD1. The CDR3 length is 13 residues. The V segment lost 4 bases and the J segment 7 bases; nucleotides outside the gene matches: 3. Per the germline V gene, CDR1 is MNHEY and CDR2 is SVGAGI. CDR3 DNA sequence: TGTGCCAGCAGTTGGACAGGTCTTGAAAAACTGTTTTTT. It is translated as CASSWTGLEKLFF.

V gene TRBV30 combines with J gene TRBJ1-6; TRBD1 is a possible D gene (6 bases). Trimming pared 1 base from V and 10 bases from J, leaving 14 bases between. This CDR3 contains 14 residues. Looked up from germline, CDR1 is GTSNPN and CDR2 is SVGIG (reference sequence). The CDR3 sequence: CAWSGRGYQSPLHF. In DNA form, the CDR3 reads TGTGCCTGGAGTGGAAGGGGGTATCAGTCACCCCTCCACTTT.

This clone was found once. The V call is TRBV30, the J call TRBJ2-2; D might be TRBD1 (6 bases). V was cut by 3 bases and J by 6 bases, with 11 bases left in between. The V gene's germline CDR1 is GTSNPN and CDR2 SVGIG (reference sequence). This CDR3 has 13 amino acids. The CDR3 is CAWSLQGPGELFF. CDR3 nucleotides: TGTGCCTGGAGCCTACAGGGTCCCGGGGAGCTGTTTTTT.

Only a few counts were recorded for this clone. The chain recombines TRBV5-4 with TRBJ1-6; TRBD1 might be the D (5 bases). Germline V gives CDR1 SGHNT, CDR2 YYREEE (reference sequence). The CDR3 length is 17 residues. Trimming removed 4 bases at V and 7 bases at J, with 21 bases between. CDR3 sequence (DNA): TGTGCCAGCAGCCAAGGGTCACTCAGGAGACAGAATTCACCCCTCCACTTT. Protein: CASSQGSLRRQNSPLHF.

This clone was seen a few times. This sequence joins TRBV9 and TRBJ1-6; D not resolved. The CDR3 totals 15 residues. Germline assignment: CDR1 SGDLS and CDR2 YYNGEE. V lost 4 bases and J lost 1, with 9 bases in between. The CDR3 loop reads CASSPPGSYNSPLHF. Here the CDR3 DNA reads TGTGCCAGCAGCCCCCCCGGGTCCTATAATTCACCCCTCCACTTT.

This sequence joins TRBV4-1 and TRBJ1-1, with D perhaps TRBD1 (6 bases). The ends were cut back, 1 base at V and 1 base at J, with 19 bases in the middle. The CDR3 consists of 18 residues. CDR1 is MGHRA, CDR2 YSYEKL, per germline. CDR3: CASSQGNGPGDENTEAFF. For the CDR3, the DNA is TGCGCCAGCAGCCAAGGCAACGGCCCAGGGGACGAGAACACTGAAGCTTTCTTT.

CDR3 DNA: TGTGCCTCGACCGGGACTAGCGGATTCTACGAGCAGTACTTC. Translating it yields CASTGTSGFYEQYF. The chain joins TRBV2 to TRBJ2-7, with 11 bases identical to TRBD2. The CDR3 extends over 14 amino acids. Per the germline V gene, CDR1 is SNHLY and CDR2 is FYNNEI. J gave up 3 bases and V 11 bases, and 9 bases lay outside the gene matches.

The genes are TRBV7-2 and TRBJ2-1; TRBD1 matches at 8 bases. The trim removed 0 bases at V and 15 bases at J, leaving 7 bases unmatched. CDR1 and CDR2 from the germline V gene are SGHTA and FQGNSA. The CDR3 has 13 residues. DNA for the CDR3: TGTGCCAGCAGCTTAGCGTCAGGGGGCGATTGGTTCTTC. Encoded protein: CASSLASGGDWFF. Complete variable domain (other parts from reference TRBV7-2 and TRBJ2-1): GAGVSQSPSNKVTEKGKDVELRCDPISGHTALYWYRQSLGQGLEFLIYFQGNSAPDKSGLPSDRFSAERTGGSVSTLTIQRTQQEDSAVYLCASSLASGGDWFFGPGTRLTVL.

This clone was seen a few times. This chain uses TRBV6-8 with TRBJ2-7; 7 bases align to TRBD1. The junction had 2 bases not matched to a gene; V was cut back by 5 bases and J by 4 bases. This CDR3 is 12 amino acids long. Germline CDR1 MNHGY, CDR2 SAAAGT. The CDR3 region is CASSTDRYEQYF. Written as DNA, the CDR3 is TGTGCCAGCAGTACGGACAGGTACGAGCAGTACTTC.

The J gene is TRBJ1-4, the V gene TRBV19, with D possibly TRBD1 on 6 matching bases. The CDR3 spans 16 residues. Germline CDR1 is LNHDA and CDR2 is SQIVND (reference sequence). Deletions cut 4 bases from V and 0 bases from J, with 12 bases between. This CDR3 is CASSTTGTTTNEKLFF. In DNA form, the CDR3 reads TGTGCCAGTAGTACCACCGGGACAACAACTAATGAAAAACTGTTTTTT.

This clone was seen a few times. J is TRBJ2-3 and V is TRBV4-3; possible D gene TRBD1, 6 bases. The CDR3 extends over 14 amino acids. CDR1 LGHNA and CDR2 YSLEER come from the germline V gene. The V gene lost 0 bases and the J gene lost 6 bases, with 10 bases spanning the gap. DNA of the CDR3: TGCGCCAGCAGCCAAGATGGGGGCCGGGATACGCAGTATTTT. This gives the protein CASSQDGGRDTQYF.

The chain combines TRBV19 with TRBJ2-4; a weak D match, TRBD1 (6 bases). CDR3 length: 14 residues. The V end lost 6 bases, the J end lost 9 bases, and 18 bases lay between the germline ends. CDR1 is LNHDA and CDR2 is SQIVND in the germline V gene (reference sequence). The CDR3 sequence is CASRSRAGAVIQYF. CDR3 bases: TGTGCCAGTAGATCTCGGGCAGGGGCGGTCATTCAGTACTTC.

In its sample, this clone was seen a few times. A junction boundary mismatches the germline segment, possibly from a read error. The V and J genes are TRBV19 and TRBJ2-4; a weak D match, TRBD1 (6 bases). Germline loops: CDR1 LNHDA, CDR2 SQIVND (reference sequence). The CDR3 is 14 amino acids. The CDR3 sequence: CASSIDTGWNIQYF. The CDR3 DNA reads as TGTGCCAGTAGCATAGACACAGGGTGGAACATTCAGTACTTC.

J is TRBJ2-7 and V is TRBV2; 9 nucleotides agree with TRBD1. The germline CDR1 and CDR2 sequences are SNHLY and FYNNEI. The CDR3 sequence is 15 residues long. V lost 7 bases and J lost 4; bases outside the gene matches: 11. For the CDR3, the DNA is TGTGCCAGCACTTCATCTCGGGACAGGGCGTACGAGCAGTACTTC. Residues: CASTSSRDRAYEQYF.

The chain couples TRBV9 to TRBJ2-5; D is possibly TRBD2 (6 bases). CDR1 and CDR2 (germline): SGDLS, YYNGEE. The CDR3 spans 16 residues. The ends were cut back, 3 bases at V and 2 bases at J, with 17 bases in the middle. The CDR3 protein is CASSAVGGVTQETQYF. CDR3 nucleotide sequence: TGTGCCAGCAGCGCCGTTGGCGGGGTAACGCAAGAGACCCAGTACTTC.

This clone was detected many times. The chain recombines TRBV7-2 with TRBJ2-7; 7 bases agree with TRBD1. The length of the CDR3 is 12 residues. Trimming cost V 5 bases and J 6 bases; bases outside gene matches: 4. Germline CDR1 SGHTA, CDR2 FQGNSA. CDR3 coding DNA: TGTGCCAGCAGCGTGACAGGGCCCGAGCAGTACTTC. Translating it yields CASSVTGPEQYF.

This sequence joins TRBV28 and TRBJ2-3; maybe TRBD1 (5 bases). This CDR3 comprises 13 residues. Germline V gene sequence: CDR1 MDHEN, CDR2 SYDVKM. V was pared by 3 bases and J by 3 bases, with 7 bases between. CDR3 sequence: CASSLQGTDTQYF. CDR3 DNA sequence: TGTGCCAGCAGTTTGCAGGGTACAGATACGCAGTATTTT.

This clone was picked up a small number of times. This chain uses TRBV5-1 with TRBJ2-7, with 7 bases fitting TRBD2. This CDR3 has 14 amino acids. Losses at the gene ends were 3 bases for V and 3 bases for J; bases not matched to a gene: 6. Germline V gives CDR1 SGHRS, CDR2 YFSETQ. CDR3 residues: CASSYTSGGYEQYF. CDR3 DNA: TGCGCCAGCAGCTATACCTCGGGAGGCTACGAGCAGTACTTC.

This chain connects TRBV30 to TRBJ2-2, with TRBD2 as a possible D gene (5 bases). The germline V gene has CDR1 GTSNPN and CDR2 SVGIG (reference sequence). The CDR3 has 13 residues. Trimming cost V 2 bases and J 3 bases, with 7 bases left between them. The CDR3 sequence: CAWSSGDTGELFF. The CDR3 DNA reads TGTGCCTGGAGTAGCGGAGACACCGGGGAGCTGTTTTTT.

This chain uses TRBV19 with TRBJ1-5, with TRBD1 matching over 10 bases. The junction had 5 bases not matched to a gene; V was cut back by 4 bases and J by 5 bases. The CDR3 has 15 residues. Germline-derived CDR1 and CDR2 are LNHDA and SQIVND (reference sequence). The CDR3 DNA reads TGTGCCAGTAGTACACCGGGACAGGGGTATCAGCCCCAGCATTTT. As protein: CASSTPGQGYQPQHF.

The rearrangement uses TRBV7-3 and TRBJ1-1; 9 bases are a match to TRBD1. V lost 1 base, J lost 1 base, and 1 base stayed unmatched. The germline V gene encodes CDR1 SGHTA and CDR2 FQGTGA. This CDR3 has 15 amino acids. In DNA form, the CDR3 reads TGTGCCAGCAGCTTAATGGGACAGGGGAACACTGAAGCTTTCTTT. It encodes CASSLMGQGNTEAFF.

The chain couples TRBV5-1 to TRBJ2-2, with 8 nucleotides matching TRBD1. The CDR3 extends over 15 amino acids. Germline CDR1 is SGHRS and CDR2 is YFSETQ. The V segment lost 5 bases and the J segment 6 bases; nucleotides outside the gene matches: 9. CDR3 DNA: TGCGCCAGCAGTCTCCTACAGGGGGGCGCCGGGGAGCTGTTTTTT. This gives the protein CASSLLQGGAGELFF. Filled out from reference TRBV5-1 and TRBJ2-2, the complete variable domain reads KAGVTQTPRYLIKTRGQQVTLSCSPISGHRSVSWYQQTPGQGLQFLFEYFSETQRNKGNFPGRFSGRQFSNSRSEMNVSTLELGDSALYLCASSLLQGGAGELFFGEGSRLTVL.